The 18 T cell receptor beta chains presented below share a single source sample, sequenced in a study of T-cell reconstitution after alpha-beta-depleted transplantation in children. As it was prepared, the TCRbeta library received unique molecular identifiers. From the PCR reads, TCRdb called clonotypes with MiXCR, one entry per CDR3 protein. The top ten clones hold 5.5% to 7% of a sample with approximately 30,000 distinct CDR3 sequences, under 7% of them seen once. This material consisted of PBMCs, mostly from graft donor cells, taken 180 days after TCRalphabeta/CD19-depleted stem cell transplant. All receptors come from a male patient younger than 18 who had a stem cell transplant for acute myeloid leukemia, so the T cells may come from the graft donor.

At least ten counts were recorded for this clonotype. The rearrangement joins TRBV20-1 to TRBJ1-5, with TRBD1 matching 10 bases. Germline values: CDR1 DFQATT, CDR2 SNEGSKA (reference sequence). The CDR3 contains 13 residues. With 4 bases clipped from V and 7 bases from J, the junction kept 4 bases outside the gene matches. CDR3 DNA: TGCAGTGCTAACGGACAGGGGGGACAGCCCCAGCATTTT. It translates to CSANGQGGQPQHF.

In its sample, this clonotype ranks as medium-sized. The CDR3: CASSGTGENTEAFF. The CDR3 nucleotides read TGTGCCAGCAGTGGAACAGGGGAAAACACTGAAGCTTTCTTT. The rearrangement uses TRBV25-1 and TRBJ1-1; 7 bases are a match to TRBD1. The V and J ends lost 4 bases and 2 bases, in that order; junction bases with no gene match: 4. The CDR3 consists of 14 residues. Germline CDR1 MGHDK, CDR2 SYGVNS.

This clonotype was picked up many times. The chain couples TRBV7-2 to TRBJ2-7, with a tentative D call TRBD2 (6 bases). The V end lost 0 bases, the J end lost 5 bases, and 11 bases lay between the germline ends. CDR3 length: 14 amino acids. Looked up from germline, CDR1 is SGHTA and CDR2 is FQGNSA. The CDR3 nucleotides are TGTGCCAGCAGCTTAGCGGGAGGATGGGACGAGCAGTACTTC. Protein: CASSLAGGWDEQYF.

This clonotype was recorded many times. As DNA, the CDR3 is TGTGCCAGCAGTTTATTGGGACTAGCGAATACAGATACGCAGTATTTT. Translation: CASSLLGLANTDTQYF. The V gene is TRBV27, the J gene TRBJ2-3, with 10 positions matching TRBD2. This CDR3 contains 16 residues. The ends lost 1 base at V and 3 bases at J; junction bases unmatched: 4. CDR1 is MNHEY, CDR2 SMNVEV, per germline (reference sequence).

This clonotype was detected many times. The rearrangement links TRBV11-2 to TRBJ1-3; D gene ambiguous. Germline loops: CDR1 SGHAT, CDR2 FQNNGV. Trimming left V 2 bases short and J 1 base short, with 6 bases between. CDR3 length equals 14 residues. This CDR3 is CASSLRTSGNTIYF. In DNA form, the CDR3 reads TGTGCCAGCAGCTTAAGGACTTCTGGAAACACCATATATTTT.

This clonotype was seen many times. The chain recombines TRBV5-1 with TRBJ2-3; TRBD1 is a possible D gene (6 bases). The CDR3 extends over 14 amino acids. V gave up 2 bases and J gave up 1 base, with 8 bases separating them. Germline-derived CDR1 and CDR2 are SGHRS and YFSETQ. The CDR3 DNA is TGCGCCAGCAGCTTAGGGGGAGGCACAGATACGCAGTATTTT. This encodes CASSLGGGTDTQYF.

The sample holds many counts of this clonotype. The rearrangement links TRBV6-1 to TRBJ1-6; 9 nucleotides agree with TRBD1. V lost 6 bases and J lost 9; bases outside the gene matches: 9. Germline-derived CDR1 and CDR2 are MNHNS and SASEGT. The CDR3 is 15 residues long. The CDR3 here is CASRANGQGSSPLHF. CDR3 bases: TGTGCCAGCAGAGCCAATGGACAGGGGTCTTCACCCCTCCACTTT.

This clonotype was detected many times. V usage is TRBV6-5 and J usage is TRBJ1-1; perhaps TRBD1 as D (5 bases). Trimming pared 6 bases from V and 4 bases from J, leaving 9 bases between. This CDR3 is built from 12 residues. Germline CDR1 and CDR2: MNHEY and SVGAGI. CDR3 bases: TGTGCCAGCAGCAGTCAGGGCACTGAAGCTTTCTTT. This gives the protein CASSSQGTEAFF.

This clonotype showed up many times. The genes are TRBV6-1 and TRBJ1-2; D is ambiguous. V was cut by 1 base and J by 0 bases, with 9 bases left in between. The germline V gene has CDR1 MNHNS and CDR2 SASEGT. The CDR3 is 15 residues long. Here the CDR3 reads CASSEEKGPNYGYTF. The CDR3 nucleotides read TGTGCCAGCAGTGAAGAGAAGGGTCCTAACTATGGCTACACCTTC.

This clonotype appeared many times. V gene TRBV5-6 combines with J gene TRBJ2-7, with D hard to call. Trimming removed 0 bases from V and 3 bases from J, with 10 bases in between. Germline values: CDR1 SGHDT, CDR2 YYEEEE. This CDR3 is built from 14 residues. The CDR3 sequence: CASSLAGTGYEQYV. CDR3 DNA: TGTGCCAGCAGCTTGGCCGGTACGGGCTACGAGCAGTACGTC.

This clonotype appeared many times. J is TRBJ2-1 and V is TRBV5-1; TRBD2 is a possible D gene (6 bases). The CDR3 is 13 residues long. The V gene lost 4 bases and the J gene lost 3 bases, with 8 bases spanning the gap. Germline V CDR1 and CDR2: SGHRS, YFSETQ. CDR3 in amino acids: CASSHSGYNEQFF. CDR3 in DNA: TGCGCCAGCAGCCATAGCGGCTACAATGAGCAGTTCTTC.

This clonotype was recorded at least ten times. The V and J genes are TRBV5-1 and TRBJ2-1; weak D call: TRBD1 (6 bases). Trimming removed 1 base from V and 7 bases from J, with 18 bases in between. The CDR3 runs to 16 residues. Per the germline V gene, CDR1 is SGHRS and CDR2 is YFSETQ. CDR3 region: CASSLLGNDRTNEQFF. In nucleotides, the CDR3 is TGCGCCAGCAGCTTGTTAGGAAACGACAGGACTAATGAGCAGTTCTTC.

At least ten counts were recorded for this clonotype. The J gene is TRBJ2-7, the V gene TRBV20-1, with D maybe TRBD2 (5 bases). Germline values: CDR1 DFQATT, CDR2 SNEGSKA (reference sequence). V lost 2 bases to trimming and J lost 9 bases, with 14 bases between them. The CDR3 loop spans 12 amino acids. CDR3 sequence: CSARSLGLGQYF. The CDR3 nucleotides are TGCAGTGCTAGAAGTCTCGGACTGGGGCAGTACTTC.

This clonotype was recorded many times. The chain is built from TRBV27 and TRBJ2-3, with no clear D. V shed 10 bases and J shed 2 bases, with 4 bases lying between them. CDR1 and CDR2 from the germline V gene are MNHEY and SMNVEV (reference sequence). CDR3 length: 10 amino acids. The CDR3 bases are TGTGCCAAGTTCACAGATACGCAGTATTTT. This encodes CAKFTDTQYF.

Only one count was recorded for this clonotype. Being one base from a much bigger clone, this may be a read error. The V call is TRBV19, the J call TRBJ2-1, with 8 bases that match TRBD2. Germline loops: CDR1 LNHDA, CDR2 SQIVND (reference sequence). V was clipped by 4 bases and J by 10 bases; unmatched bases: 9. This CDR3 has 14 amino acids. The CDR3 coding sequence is TGTGCCAGTAGTAGAGCGGGAGTCGGCGCGGAGCAGTTCTTC. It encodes CASSRAGVGAEQFF.

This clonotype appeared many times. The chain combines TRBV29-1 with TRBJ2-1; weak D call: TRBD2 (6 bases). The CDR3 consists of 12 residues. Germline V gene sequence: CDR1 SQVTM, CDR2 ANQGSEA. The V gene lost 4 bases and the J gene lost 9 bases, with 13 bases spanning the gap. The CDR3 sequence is CSVGPSDSEQFF. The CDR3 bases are TGCAGCGTTGGTCCTAGCGACAGTGAGCAGTTCTTC.

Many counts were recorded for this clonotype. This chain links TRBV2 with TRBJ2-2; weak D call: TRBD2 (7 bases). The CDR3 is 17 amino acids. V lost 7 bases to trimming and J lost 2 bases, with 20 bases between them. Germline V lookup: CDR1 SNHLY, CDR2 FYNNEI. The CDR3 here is CASTHGRGGQNTGELFF. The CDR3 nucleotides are TGTGCCAGCACGCACGGACGCGGGGGCCAAAACACCGGGGAGCTGTTTTTT. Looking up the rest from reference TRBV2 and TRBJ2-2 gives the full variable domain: EPEVTQTPSHQVTQMGQEVILRCVPISNHLYFYWYRQILGQKVEFLVSFYNNEISEKSEIFDDQFSVERPDGSNFTLKIRSTKLEDSAMYFCASTHGRGGQNTGELFFGEGSRLTVL.

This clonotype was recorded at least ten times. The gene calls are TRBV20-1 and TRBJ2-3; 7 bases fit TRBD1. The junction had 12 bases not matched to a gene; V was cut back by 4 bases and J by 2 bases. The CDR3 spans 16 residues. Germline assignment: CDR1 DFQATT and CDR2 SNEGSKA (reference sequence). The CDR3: CSAIYRGRGFTDTQYF. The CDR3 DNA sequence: TGCAGTGCTATTTACAGGGGTAGAGGGTTCACAGATACGCAGTATTTT.